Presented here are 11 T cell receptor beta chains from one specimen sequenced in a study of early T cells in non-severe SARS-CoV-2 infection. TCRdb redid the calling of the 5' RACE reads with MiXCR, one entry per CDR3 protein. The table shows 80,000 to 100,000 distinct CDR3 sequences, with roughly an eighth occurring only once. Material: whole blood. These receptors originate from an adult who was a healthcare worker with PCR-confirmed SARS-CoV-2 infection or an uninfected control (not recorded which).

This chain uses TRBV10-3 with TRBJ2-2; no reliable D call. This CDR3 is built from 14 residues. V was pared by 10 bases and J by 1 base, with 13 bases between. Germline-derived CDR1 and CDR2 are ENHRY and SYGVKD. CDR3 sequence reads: CATLQGENTGELFF. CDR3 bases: TGTGCCACCCTTCAAGGAGAGAACACCGGGGAGCTGTTTTTT.

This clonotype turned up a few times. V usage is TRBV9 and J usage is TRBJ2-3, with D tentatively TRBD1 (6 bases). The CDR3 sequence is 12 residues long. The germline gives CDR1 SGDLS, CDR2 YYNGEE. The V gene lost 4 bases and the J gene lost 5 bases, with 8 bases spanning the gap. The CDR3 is CASSPQGDTQYF. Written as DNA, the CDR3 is TGTGCCAGCAGCCCACAGGGAGATACGCAGTATTTT.

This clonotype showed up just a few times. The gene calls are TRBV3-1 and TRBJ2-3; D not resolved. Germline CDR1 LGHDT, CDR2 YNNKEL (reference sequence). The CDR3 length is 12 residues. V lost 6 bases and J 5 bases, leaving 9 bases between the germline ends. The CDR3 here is CASRGVGDTQYF. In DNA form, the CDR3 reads TGTGCCAGCAGGGGCGTAGGAGATACGCAGTATTTT.

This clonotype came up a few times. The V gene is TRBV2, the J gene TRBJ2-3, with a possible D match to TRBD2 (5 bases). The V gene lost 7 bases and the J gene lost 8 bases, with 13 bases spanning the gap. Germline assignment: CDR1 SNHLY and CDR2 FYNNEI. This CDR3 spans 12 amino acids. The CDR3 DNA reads TGTGCCAGCAACGAGGGTTTGGGTACGCAGTATTTT. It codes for CASNEGLGTQYF.

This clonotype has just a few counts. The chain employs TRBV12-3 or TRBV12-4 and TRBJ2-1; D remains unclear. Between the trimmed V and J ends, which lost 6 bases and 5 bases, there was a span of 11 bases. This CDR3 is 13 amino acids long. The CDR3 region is CASSWARNNEQFF. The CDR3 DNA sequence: TGTGCCAGCAGCTGGGCCCGGAACAATGAGCAGTTCTTC.

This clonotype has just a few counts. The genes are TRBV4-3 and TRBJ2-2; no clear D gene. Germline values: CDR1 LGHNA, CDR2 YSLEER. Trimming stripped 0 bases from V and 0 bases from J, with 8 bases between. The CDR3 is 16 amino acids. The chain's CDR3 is CASSQEAVANTGELFF. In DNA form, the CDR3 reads TGCGCCAGCAGCCAAGAAGCAGTCGCGAACACCGGGGAGCTGTTTTTT.

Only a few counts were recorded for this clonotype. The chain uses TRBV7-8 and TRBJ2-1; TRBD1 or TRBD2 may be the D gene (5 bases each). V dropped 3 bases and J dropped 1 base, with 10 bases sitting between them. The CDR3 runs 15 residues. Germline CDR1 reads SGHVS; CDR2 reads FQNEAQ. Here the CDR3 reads CASSFDGASYNEQFF. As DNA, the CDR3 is TGTGCCAGCAGCTTTGACGGGGCTTCCTACAATGAGCAGTTCTTC.

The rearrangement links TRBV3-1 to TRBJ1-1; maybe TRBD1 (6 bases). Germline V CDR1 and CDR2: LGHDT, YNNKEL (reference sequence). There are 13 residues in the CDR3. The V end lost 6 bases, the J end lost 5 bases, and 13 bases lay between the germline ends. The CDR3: CASRYREGTEAFF. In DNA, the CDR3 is TGTGCCAGCAGATACAGGGAGGGGACTGAAGCTTTCTTT.

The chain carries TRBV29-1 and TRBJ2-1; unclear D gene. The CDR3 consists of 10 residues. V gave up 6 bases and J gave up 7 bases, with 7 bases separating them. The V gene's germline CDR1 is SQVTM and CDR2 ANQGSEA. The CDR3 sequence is CSVPDNEQFF. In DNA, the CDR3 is TGCAGCGTGCCGGATAATGAGCAGTTCTTC.

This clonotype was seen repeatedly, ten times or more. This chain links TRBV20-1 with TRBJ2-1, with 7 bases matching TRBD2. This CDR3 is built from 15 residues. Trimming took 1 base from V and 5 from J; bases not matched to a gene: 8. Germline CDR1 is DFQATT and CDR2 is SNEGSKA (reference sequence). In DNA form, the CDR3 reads TGCAGTGCTAGAGCACCTAGCGGCAGTCACAATGAGCAGTTCTTC. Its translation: CSARAPSGSHNEQFF.

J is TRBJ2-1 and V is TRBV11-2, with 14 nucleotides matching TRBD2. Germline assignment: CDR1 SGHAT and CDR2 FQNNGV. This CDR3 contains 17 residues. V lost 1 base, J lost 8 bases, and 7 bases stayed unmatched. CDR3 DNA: TGTGCCAGCAGCTTAGTCGGGGGGACTAGCGGGAGATATGAGCAGTTCTTC. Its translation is CASSLVGGTSGRYEQFF.